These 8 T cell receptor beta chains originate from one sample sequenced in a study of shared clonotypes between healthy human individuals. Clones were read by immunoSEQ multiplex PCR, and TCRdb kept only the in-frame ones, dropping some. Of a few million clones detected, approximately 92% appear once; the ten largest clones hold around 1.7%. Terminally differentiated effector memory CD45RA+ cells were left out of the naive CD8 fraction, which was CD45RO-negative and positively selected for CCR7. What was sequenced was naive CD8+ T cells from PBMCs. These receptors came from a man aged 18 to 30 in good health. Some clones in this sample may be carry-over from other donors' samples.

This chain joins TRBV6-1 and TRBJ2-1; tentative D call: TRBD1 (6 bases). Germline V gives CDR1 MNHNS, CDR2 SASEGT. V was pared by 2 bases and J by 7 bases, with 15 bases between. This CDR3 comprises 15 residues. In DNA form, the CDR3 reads TGTGCCAGCAGTGAAAGACAGGCCATCTTTAATGAGCAGTTCTTC. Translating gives CASSERQAIFNEQFF.

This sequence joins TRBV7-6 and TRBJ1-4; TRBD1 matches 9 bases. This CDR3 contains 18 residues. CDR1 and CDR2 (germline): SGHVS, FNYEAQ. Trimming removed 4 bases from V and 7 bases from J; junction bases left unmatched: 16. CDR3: CASSYPRTGESGSEKLFF. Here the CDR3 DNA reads TGTGCCAGCAGCTACCCTAGGACAGGGGAGTCGGGAAGTGAAAAACTGTTTTTT.

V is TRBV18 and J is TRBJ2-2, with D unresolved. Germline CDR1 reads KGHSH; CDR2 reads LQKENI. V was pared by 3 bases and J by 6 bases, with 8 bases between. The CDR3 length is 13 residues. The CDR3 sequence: CASSPNSPGELFF. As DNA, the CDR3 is TGTGCCAGCTCACCCAACAGCCCCGGGGAGCTGTTTTTT.

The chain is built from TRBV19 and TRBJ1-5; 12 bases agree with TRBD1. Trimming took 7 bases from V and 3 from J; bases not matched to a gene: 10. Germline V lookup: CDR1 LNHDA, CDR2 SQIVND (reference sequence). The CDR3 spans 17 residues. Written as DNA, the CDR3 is TGTGCCAGTACCGCACCCCGGGACAGGGGGCCCAATCAGCCCCAGCATTTT. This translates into CASTAPRDRGPNQPQHF.

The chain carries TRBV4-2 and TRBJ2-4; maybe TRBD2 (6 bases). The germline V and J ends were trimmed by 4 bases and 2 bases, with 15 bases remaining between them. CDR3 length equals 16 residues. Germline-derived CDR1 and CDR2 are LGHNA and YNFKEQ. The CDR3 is CASSPRLDTSKNIQYF. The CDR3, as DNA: TGTGCCAGCAGCCCCCGACTAGACACGTCCAAAAACATTCAGTACTTC.

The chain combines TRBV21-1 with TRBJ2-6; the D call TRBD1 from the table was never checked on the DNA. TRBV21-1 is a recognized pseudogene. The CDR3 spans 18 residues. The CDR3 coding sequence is TGTGCCAGCAGCCCTCGGACGGACAGGTCCTCTGGGGCCAACGTCCTGACTTTC. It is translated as CASSPRTDRSSGANVLTF.

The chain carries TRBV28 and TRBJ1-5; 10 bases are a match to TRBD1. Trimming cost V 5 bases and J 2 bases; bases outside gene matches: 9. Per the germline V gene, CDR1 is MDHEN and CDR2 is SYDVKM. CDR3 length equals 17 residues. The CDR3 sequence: CASSQGQGVVGNQPQHF. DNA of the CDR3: TGTGCCAGCAGTCAAGGACAGGGGGTCGTTGGCAATCAGCCCCAGCATTTT.

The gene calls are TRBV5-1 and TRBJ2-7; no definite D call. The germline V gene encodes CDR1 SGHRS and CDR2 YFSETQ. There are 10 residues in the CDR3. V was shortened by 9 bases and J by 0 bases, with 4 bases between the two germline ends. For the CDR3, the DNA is TGCGCCACCTACTCCTACGAGCAGTACTTC. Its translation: CATYSYEQYF. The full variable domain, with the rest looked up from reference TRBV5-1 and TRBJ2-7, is KAGVTQTPRYLIKTRGQQVTLSCSPISGHRSVSWYQQTPGQGLQFLFEYFSETQRNKGNFPGRFSGRQFSNSRSEMNVSTLELGDSALYLCATYSYEQYFGPGTRLTVT.